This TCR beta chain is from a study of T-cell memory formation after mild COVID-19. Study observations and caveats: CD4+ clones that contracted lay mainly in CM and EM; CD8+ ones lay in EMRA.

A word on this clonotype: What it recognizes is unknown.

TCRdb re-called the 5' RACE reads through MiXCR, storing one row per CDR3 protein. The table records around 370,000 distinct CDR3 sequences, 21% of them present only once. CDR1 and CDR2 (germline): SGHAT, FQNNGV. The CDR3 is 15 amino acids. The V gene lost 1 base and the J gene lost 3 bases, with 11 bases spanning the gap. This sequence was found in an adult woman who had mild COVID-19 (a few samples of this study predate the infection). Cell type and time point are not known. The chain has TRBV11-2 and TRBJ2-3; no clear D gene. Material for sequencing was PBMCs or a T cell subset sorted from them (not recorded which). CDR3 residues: CASSLVASWTDTQYF. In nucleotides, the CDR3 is TGTGCCAGCAGCTTAGTGGCCAGCTGGACAGATACGCAGTATTTT.